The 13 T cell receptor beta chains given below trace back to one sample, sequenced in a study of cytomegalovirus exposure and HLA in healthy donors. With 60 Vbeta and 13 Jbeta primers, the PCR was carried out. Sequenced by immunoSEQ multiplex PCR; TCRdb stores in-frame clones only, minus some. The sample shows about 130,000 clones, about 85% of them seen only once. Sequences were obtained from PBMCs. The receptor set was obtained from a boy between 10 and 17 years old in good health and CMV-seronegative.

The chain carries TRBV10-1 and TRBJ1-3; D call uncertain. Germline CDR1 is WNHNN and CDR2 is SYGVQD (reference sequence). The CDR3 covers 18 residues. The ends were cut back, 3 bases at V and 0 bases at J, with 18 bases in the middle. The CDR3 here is CASSECVATPFSGNTIYF. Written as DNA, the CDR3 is TGCGCCAGCAGTGAATGTGTGGCCACGCCATTCTCTGGAAACACCATATATTTT.

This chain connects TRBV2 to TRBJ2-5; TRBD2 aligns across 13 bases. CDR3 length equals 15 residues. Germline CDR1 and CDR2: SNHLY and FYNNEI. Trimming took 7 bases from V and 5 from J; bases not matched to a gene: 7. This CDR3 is CASNRLAGGGETQYF. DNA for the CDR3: TGTGCCAGCAATCGACTAGCGGGGGGCGGGGAGACCCAGTACTTC.

CDR3 in amino acids: CASQGPTSSGANVLTF. Here the CDR3 DNA reads TGTGCCAGCCAGGGTCCGACTAGCTCTGGGGCCAACGTCCTGACTTTC. The chain carries TRBV2 and TRBJ2-6; TRBD2 might be the D (6 bases). Between the trimmed V and J ends, which lost 8 bases and 0 bases, there was a span of 14 bases. The CDR3 length is 16 residues. Germline V gives CDR1 SNHLY, CDR2 FYNNEI.

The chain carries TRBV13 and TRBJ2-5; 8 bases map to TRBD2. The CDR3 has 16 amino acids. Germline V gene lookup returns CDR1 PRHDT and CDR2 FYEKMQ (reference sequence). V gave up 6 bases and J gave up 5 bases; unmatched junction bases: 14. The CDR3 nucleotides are TGTGCCAGCAGTCATCTCCGGGGGGGACTCGGTGAGACCCAGTACTTC. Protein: CASSHLRGGLGETQYF.

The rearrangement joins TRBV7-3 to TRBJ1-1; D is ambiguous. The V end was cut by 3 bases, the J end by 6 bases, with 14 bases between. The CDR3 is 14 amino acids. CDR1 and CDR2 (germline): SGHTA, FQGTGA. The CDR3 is CASSLLGGSAEAFF. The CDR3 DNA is TGTGCCAGCAGCTTGTTAGGTGGTAGCGCTGAAGCTTTCTTT.

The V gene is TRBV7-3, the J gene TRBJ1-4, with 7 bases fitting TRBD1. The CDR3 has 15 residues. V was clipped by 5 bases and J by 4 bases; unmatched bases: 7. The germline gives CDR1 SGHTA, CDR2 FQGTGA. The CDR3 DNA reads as TGTGCCAGCAGCCCAGGAACAGGGGATAATGAAAAACTGTTTTTT. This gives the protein CASSPGTGDNEKLFF.

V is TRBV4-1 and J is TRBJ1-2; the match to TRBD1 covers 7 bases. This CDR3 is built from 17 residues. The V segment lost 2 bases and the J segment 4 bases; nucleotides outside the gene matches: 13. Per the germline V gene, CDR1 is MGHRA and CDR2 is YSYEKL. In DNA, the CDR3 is TGCGCCAGCAGCCAATCACTCCCCAGACAGGGCTCCTATGGCTACACCTTC. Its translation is CASSQSLPRQGSYGYTF.

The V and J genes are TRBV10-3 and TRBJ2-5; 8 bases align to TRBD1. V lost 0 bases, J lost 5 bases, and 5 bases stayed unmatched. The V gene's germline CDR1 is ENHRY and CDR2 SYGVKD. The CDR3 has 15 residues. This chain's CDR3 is CAISESHRGSETQYF. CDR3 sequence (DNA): TGTGCCATCAGTGAGTCCCACAGGGGGTCGGAGACCCAGTACTTC.

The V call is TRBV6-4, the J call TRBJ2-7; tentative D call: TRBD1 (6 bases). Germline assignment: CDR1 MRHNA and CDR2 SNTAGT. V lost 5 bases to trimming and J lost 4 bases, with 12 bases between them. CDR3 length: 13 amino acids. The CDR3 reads CASSRDNGYEQYF. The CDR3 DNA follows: TGTGCCAGCAGTCGGGACAATGGATACGAGCAGTACTTC.

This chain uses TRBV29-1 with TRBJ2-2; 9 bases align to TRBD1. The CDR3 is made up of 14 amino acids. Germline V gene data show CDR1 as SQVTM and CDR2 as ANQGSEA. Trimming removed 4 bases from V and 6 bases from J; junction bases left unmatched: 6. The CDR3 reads CSVGTGGAAGELFF. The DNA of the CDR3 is TGCAGCGTTGGTACAGGGGGCGCCGCCGGGGAGCTGTTTTTT.

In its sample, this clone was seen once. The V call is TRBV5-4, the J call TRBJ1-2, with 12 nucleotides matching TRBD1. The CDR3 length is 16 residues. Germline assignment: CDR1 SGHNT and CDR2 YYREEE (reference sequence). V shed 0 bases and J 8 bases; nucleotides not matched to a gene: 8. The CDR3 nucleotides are TGTGCCAGCAGCTTGGGTTCGGGACAGGGGGCCCGGGGCTACACCTTC. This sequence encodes CASSLGSGQGARGYTF.

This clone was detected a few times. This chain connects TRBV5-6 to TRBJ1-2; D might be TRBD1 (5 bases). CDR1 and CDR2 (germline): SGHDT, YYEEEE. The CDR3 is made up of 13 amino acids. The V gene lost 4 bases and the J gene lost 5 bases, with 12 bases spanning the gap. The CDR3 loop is CASSRSDRYGYTF. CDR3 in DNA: TGTGCCAGCAGCCGCAGTGACAGATATGGCTACACCTTC.

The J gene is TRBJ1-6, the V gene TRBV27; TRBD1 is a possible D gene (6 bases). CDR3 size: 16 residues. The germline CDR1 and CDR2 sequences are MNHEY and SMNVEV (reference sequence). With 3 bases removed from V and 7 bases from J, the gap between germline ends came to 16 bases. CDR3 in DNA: TGTGCCAGCAGTTTGGGGGGGGCGCGGATGAATTCACCCCTCCACTTT. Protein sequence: CASSLGGARMNSPLHF.